This T cell receptor beta chain is drawn from a study of blood T cell repertoires in COVID-19. The length of the CDR3 is 13 residues. CDR1 SGDLS and CDR2 YYNGEE come from the germline V gene. V dropped 0 bases and J dropped 7 bases, with 10 bases sitting between them. Libraries were prepared by immunoSEQ multiplex PCR; TCRdb keeps only in-frame clonotypes and omits some of them. Of some 130,000 clones in the sample, roughly 86% are singletons; the top ten hold roughly 10%. Sequenced material: peripheral blood. The gene calls are TRBV9 and TRBJ1-1; no clear D gene. The TCR was taken from a woman in her 70s with COVID-19, enrolled during active disease. CDR3 amino acids: CASSVVSGNEAFF. As DNA, the CDR3 is TGTGCCAGCAGCGTAGTCTCGGGGAATGAAGCTTTCTTT.